The clone carrying this TCR beta chain appeared a single time. Its antigen is currently unknown. The data derive from a study of cytomegalovirus exposure and HLA in healthy donors. Study outcomes and limitations: An apparent linkage of common viral pathogens to several of the most significant clusters emerged in a later analysis. Whilst most TCR sequences proved rare, a subset of public TCRs occurred across many donors.

Unrecorded immune exposure was likely among donors, who were nominally healthy when sampled. PCR primers comprised 60 Vbeta and 13 Jbeta primers. TCRdb's table, derived via immunoSEQ multiplex PCR, lists solely in-frame clones and lacks some. The profile shows tens of thousands of clones, roughly 74% of them singletons. Material for sequencing was PBMCs. This sequence originates from a woman between 40 and 50 years old in good health and CMV-seropositive.

The CDR3 reads CAWSRVSYEQYF. DNA for the CDR3: TGTGCCTGGAGTCGCGTTTCCTACGAGCAGTACTTC. V gene TRBV30 combines with J gene TRBJ2-7; D not certain. Between the trimmed V and J ends, which lost 2 bases and 1 base, there was a span of 6 bases. CDR1 is GTSNPN, CDR2 SVGIG, per germline (reference sequence). The CDR3 totals 12 residues.